The 2 T cell receptor beta chains in this list originate from one sample, sequenced in a study of blood T cell repertoires in COVID-19. Profiled with immunoSEQ multiplex PCR; TCRdb holds only in-frame clones, not every one. The profile covers some 200,000 clones, with 70% to 85% appearing a single time and about 1.3% taken by the ten largest. Sequenced: PBMCs or T cells enriched from blood (not recorded which). Receptor source: a middle-aged woman with acute COVID-19.

The J gene is TRBJ2-2, the V gene TRBV30; 7 nucleotides align to TRBD1. This CDR3 comprises 15 residues. The J segment lost 5 bases and the V segment lost 2 bases, leaving 8 bases of the junction unmatched. Germline CDR1 is GTSNPN and CDR2 is SVGIG (reference sequence). CDR3 DNA: TGTGCCTGGAGTTCGATCGACAGGGAAACCGGGGAGCTGTTTTTT. Protein: CAWSSIDRETGELFF.

This chain links TRBV6-5 with TRBJ2-7; TRBD1 aligns across 7 bases. From germline, CDR1 is MNHEY and CDR2 SVGAGI. The CDR3 spans 13 residues. Trimming removed 8 bases from V and 3 bases from J; junction bases left unmatched: 7. CDR3: CASHRGGVYEQYF. In nucleotides, the CDR3 is TGTGCCAGCCACCGAGGGGGCGTCTACGAGCAGTACTTC.